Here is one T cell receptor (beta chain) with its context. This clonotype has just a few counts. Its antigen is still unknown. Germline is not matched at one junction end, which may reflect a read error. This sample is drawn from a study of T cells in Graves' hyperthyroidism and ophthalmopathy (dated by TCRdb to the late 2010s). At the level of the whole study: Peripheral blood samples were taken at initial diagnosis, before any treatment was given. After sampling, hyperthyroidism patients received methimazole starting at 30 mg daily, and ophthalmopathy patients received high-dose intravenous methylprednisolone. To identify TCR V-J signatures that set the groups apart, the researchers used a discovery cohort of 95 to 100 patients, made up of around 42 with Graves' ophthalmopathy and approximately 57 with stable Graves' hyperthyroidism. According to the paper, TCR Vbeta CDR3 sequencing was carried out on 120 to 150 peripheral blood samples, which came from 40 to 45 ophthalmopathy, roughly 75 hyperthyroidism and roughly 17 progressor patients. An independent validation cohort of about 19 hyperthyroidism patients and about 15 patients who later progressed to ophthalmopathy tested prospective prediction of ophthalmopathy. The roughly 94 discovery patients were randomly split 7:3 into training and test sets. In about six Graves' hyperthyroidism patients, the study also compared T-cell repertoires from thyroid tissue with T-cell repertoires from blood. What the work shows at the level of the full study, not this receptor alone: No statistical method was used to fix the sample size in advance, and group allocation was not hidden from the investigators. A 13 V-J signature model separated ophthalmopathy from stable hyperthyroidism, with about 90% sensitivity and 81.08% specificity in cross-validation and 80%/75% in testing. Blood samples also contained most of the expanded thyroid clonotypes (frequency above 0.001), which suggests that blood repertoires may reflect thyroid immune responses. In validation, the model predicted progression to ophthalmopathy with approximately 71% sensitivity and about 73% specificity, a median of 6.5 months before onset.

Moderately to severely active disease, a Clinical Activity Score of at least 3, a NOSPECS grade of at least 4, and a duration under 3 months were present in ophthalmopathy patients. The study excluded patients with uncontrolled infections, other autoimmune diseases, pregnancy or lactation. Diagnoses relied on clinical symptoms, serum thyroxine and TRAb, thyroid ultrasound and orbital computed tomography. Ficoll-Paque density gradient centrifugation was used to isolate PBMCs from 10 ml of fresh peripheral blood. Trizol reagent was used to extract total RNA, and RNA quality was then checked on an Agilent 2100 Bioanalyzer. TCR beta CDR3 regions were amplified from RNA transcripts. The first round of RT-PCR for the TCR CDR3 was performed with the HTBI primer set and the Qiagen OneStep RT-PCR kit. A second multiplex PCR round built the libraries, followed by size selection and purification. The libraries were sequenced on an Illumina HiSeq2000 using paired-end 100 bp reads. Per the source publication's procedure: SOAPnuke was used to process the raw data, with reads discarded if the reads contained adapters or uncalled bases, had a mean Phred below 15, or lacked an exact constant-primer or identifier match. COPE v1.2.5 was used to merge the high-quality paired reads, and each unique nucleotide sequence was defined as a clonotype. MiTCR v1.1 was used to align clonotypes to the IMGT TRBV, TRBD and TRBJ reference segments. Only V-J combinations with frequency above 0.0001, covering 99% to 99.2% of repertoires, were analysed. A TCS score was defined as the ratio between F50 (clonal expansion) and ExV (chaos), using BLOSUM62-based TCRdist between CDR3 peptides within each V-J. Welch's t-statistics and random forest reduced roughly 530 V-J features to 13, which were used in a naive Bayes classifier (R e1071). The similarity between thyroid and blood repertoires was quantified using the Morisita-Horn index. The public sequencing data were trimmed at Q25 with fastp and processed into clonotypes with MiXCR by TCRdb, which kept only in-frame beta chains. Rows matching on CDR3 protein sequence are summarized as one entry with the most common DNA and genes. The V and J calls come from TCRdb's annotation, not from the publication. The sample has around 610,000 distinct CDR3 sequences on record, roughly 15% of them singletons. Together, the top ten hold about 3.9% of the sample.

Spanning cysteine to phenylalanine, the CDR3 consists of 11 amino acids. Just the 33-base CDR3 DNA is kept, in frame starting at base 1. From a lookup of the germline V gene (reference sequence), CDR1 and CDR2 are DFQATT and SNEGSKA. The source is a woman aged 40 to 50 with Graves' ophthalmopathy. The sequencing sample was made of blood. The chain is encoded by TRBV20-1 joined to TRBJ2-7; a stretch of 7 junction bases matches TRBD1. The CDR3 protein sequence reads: CSARDAWTGNF. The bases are TGCAGTGCTAGAGATGCGTGGACAGGAAACTTC.